Included here is one TCR beta chain sequence, with context. Trimming left V 2 bases short and J 10 bases short, with 20 bases between. Germline CDR1 MNHNY, CDR2 SVGAGI (reference sequence). This CDR3 comprises 15 residues. The data were taken from a study of shared clonotypes between healthy human individuals. Data came from immunoSEQ multiplex PCR; TCRdb stores just in-frame clones and leaves some out. The data hold under 2,500,000 clones, with around 95% observed a single time. The sequencing sample was made of naive CD4+ T cells sorted from blood. Documented subset: CD45RA+ positively selected. The receptor was derived from a man younger than 35 in good health. The V call is TRBV6-6, the J call TRBJ1-1; TRBD1 is a possible D gene (5 bases). DNA for the CDR3: TGTGCCAGCAGTTACAGGGGCGAGGGAAAGCGGGTAGCTTTCTTT. It yields the protein CASSYRGEGKRVAFF.